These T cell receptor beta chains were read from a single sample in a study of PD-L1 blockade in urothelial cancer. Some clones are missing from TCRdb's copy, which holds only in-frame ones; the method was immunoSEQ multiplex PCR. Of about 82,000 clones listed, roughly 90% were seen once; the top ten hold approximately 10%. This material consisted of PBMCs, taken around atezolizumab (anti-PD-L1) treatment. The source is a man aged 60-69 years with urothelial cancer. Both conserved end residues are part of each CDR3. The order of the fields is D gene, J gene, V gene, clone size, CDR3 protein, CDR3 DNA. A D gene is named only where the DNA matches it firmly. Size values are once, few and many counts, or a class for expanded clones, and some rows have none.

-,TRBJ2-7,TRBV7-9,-,CASSLADGTKTYEQYF,TGTGCCAGCAGCTTAGCGGACGGGACAAAAACCTACGAGCAGTACTTC
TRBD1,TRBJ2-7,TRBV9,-,CASSPTGVSEQYF,TGTGCCAGCAGCCCTACAGGGGTTAGCGAGCAGTACTTC
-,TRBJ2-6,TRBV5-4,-,CASSIGAHSGANVLTF,TGTGCCAGCAGCATTGGAGCGCACTCTGGGGCCAACGTCCTGACTTTC
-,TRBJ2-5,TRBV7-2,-,CASSYQGSAGEETQYF,TGTGCCAGCAGCTACCAGGGCTCAGCTGGCGAAGAGACCCAGTACTTC
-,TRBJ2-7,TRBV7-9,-,CASSLPPGEQYF,TGTGCCAGCAGCTTACCCCCCGGCGAGCAGTACTTC
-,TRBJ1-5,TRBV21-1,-,CASSEGLPRPQHF,TGTGCCAGCAGCGAGGGATTACCTCGGCCCCAGCATTTT
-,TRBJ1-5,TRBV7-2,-,CASSPGTFPPNQPQHF,TGTGCCAGCAGCCCCGGGACTTTTCCCCCCAATCAGCCCCAGCATTTT
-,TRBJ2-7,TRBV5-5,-,CASSFSQGIGEQYF,TGTGCCAGCAGCTTTTCCCAGGGAATCGGCGAGCAGTACTTC
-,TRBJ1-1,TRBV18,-,CASSPFEITNTEAFF,TGTGCCAGCTCACCATTTGAGATCACGAACACTGAAGCTTTCTTT
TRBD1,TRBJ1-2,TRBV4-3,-,CASSQEQGARGYTF,TGCGCCAGCAGCCAAGAACAGGGGGCAAGGGGCTACACCTTC
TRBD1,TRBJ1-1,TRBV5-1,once,CASSVTDRQEAFF,TGCGCCAGCAGCGTGACGGACAGGCAAGAAGCTTTCTTT
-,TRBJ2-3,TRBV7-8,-,CASTWGASTDTQYF,TGTGCCAGCACCTGGGGAGCTAGCACAGATACGCAGTATTTT
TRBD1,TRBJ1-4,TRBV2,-,CASSERTGGEKLFF,TGTGCCAGCAGCGAACGGACAGGGGGAGAAAAACTGTTTTTT
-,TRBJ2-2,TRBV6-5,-,CASGWATRRELFF,TGTGCCAGCGGGTGGGCTACCCGCCGGGAGCTGTTTTTT
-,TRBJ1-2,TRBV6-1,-,CASSESWASGYGYTF,TGTGCCAGCAGTGAAAGTTGGGCGTCAGGCTATGGCTACACCTTC
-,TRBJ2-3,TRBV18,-,CASSPLGGTASTDTQYF,TGTGCCAGCTCACCCCTCGGCGGGACCGCTAGCACAGATACGCAGTATTTT
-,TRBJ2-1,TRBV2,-,CASSELQYNEQFF,TGTGCCAGCAGTGAATTACAATACAATGAGCAGTTCTTC
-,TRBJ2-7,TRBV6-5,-,CASSGASETYEQYF,TGTGCCAGCAGTGGGGCTAGCGAAACCTACGAGCAGTACTTC
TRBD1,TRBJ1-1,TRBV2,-,CASSEQGASTEAFF,TGTGCCAGCAGTGAGCAGGGGGCTAGCACTGAAGCTTTCTTT
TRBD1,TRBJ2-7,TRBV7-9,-,CASSLAGTGLYEQYF,TGTGCCAGCAGCTTAGCCGGGACAGGGCTTTACGAGCAGTACTTC
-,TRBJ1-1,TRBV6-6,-,CASSSREGNTEAFF,TGTGCCAGCAGTTCTCGTGAGGGAAACACTGAAGCTTTCTTT
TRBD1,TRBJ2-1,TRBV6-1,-,CASSEDRRRNEQFF,TGTGCCAGCAGTGAGGACAGGAGGAGAAATGAGCAGTTCTTC
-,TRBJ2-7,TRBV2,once,CASVESWAGATYEQYF,TGTGCCAGCGTCGAGAGTTGGGCAGGGGCAACCTACGAGCAGTACTTC
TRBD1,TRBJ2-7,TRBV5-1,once,CASSGTAMSYEQYF,TGCGCCAGCAGTGGGACAGCTATGTCCTACGAGCAGTACTTC
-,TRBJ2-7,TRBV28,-,CASSFSGYEQYF,TGTGCCAGCAGTTTTTCGGGATACGAGCAGTACTTC
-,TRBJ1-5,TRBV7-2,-,CASSLTGERQPQHF,TGTGCCAGCAGCTTAACAGGCGAAAGGCAGCCCCAGCATTTT
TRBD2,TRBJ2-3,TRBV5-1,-,CASRGTSGTDTQYF,TGCGCCAGCAGGGGGACTAGCGGCACAGATACGCAGTATTTT
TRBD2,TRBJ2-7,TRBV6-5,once,CASRISGTRAYEQYF,TGTGCCAGCAGGATATCCGGGACTAGAGCCTACGAGCAGTACTTC
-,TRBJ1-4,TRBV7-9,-,CASSAGRNEKLFF,TGTGCCAGCAGCGCGGGACGGAATGAAAAACTGTTTTTT
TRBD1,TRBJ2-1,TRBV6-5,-,CASSYGTAYNEQFF,TGTGCCAGCAGTTACGGGACAGCCTACAATGAGCAGTTCTTC
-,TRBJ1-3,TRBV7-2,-,CASSLVGGLTGNTIYF,TGTGCCAGCAGCTTAGTTGGGGGCTTAACAGGAAACACCATATATTTT
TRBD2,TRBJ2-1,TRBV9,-,CASSVLVGGPGFEQFF,TGTGCCAGCAGCGTACTTGTGGGAGGGCCAGGTTTTGAGCAGTTCTTC
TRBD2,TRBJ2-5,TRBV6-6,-,CASSYLAGSGETQYF,TGTGCCAGCAGTTACCTAGCGGGATCGGGGGAGACCCAGTACTTC
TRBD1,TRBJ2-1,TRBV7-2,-,CASRRDRGFNNEQFF,TGTGCCAGCAGAAGGGACAGGGGTTTTAACAATGAGCAGTTCTTC
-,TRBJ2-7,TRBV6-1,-,CASSGAAYEQYF,TGTGCCAGCAGTGGGGCAGCCTACGAGCAGTACTTC
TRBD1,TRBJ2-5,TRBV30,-,CAWATGGKVPETQYF,TGTGCCTGGGCGACAGGGGGAAAAGTCCCAGAGACCCAGTACTTC
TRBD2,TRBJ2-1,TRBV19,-,CASRDGGGTNEQFF,TGTGCCAGTCGGGATGGCGGGGGTACCAATGAGCAGTTCTTC